The 29 T cell receptor beta chains given below trace back to one sample, sequenced in a study of STAT5B mutations in CD4+ large granular lymphocyte leukemia. Only in-frame clones appear in the TCRdb table, and some are missing; sequencing was by immunoSEQ multiplex PCR. This table has around 33,000 clones, 65% to 85% appearing once. Sequenced material: CD4+ T cells from blood buffy coats. Source of these receptors: a human donor in good health.

The gene calls are TRBV6-1 and TRBJ2-7; D is ambiguous. Germline assignment: CDR1 MNHNS and CDR2 SASEGT. The CDR3 contains 14 residues. Between the trimmed V and J ends, which lost 3 bases and 5 bases, there was a span of 14 bases. The CDR3 protein is CASSERETYHEQYF. CDR3 coding DNA: TGTGCCAGCAGTGAGAGAGAGACCTACCACGAGCAGTACTTC.

This rearrangement joins TRBV6-5 to TRBJ1-5, with D perhaps TRBD1 (5 bases). This CDR3 has 13 amino acids. The V end lost 4 bases, the J end lost 4 bases, and 8 bases lay between the germline ends. Per the germline V gene, CDR1 is MNHEY and CDR2 is SVGAGI. The chain's CDR3 is CASSSAGNQPQHF. The DNA for the CDR3 is TGTGCCAGCAGTTCGGCAGGGAATCAGCCCCAGCATTTT.

The chain links TRBV11-2 to TRBJ1-5; a weak D match, TRBD1 (5 bases). The ends were cut back, 5 bases at V and 5 bases at J, with 10 bases in the middle. Per the germline V gene, CDR1 is SGHAT and CDR2 is FQNNGV. This CDR3 has 13 residues. CDR3 sequence (DNA): TGTGCCAGCAGCCGGGGACTAGATCAGCCCCAGCATTTT. This sequence encodes CASSRGLDQPQHF. The full variable domain, in which reference TRBV11-2 and TRBJ1-5 provide the parts outside the CDR3, is EAGVAQSPRYKIIEKRQSVAFWCNPISGHATLYWYQQILGQGPKLLIQFQNNGVVDDSQLPKDRFSAERLKGVDSTLKIQPAKLEDSAVYLCASSRGLDQPQHFGDGTRLSIL.

There are a few counts of this clone. This chain joins TRBV2 and TRBJ1-5, with no clear D. V shed 5 bases and J shed 2 bases, with 10 bases lying between them. The CDR3 is 14 amino acids. Looked up from germline, CDR1 is SNHLY and CDR2 is FYNNEI. CDR3 DNA: TGTGCCAGCAGTCGAGGCGGCCGCAATCAGCCCCAGCATTTT. It translates to CASSRGGRNQPQHF.

This chain connects TRBV7-9 to TRBJ1-4; D remains unclear. V was clipped by 2 bases and J by 3 bases, with 13 bases between them. This CDR3 comprises 16 residues. Germline V gene sequence: CDR1 SEHNR, CDR2 FQNEAQ (reference sequence). CDR3 residues: CASSLSQQDSNEKLFF. The CDR3 nucleotides read TGTGCCAGCAGCTTATCCCAGCAGGATTCTAATGAAAAACTGTTTTTT.

The rearrangement joins TRBV29-1 to TRBJ2-2; D not resolved. Germline CDR1 SQVTM, CDR2 ANQGSEA. The CDR3 sequence is 11 residues long. V lost 7 bases and J lost 1, with 4 bases in between. The CDR3 DNA follows: TGCAGCGGGCAGAACACCGGGGAGCTGTTTTTT. It codes for CSGQNTGELFF.

The CDR3 DNA follows: TGCAGCGTTGATAGGGCTAGTGGGGGGGAGCTGTTTTTT. Translating gives CSVDRASGGELFF. The V gene is TRBV29-1, the J gene TRBJ2-2; no reliable D call. CDR1 and CDR2 (germline): SQVTM, ANQGSEA. The germline V and J ends were trimmed by 3 bases and 8 bases, with 13 bases remaining between them. This CDR3 has 13 amino acids.

The chain uses TRBV5-1 and TRBJ2-2, with TRBD1 as a possible D gene (6 bases). Trimming pared 0 bases from V and 4 bases from J, leaving 10 bases between. Germline CDR1 and CDR2: SGHRS and YFSETQ. This CDR3 has 15 amino acids. CDR3 amino acids: CASSLVVGGTGELFF. In DNA form, the CDR3 reads TGCGCCAGCAGCTTGGTTGTAGGGGGCACCGGGGAGCTGTTTTTT.

The CDR3 DNA follows: TGTGCCAGCAGCCCAGGGGGGGGGATCAAGGCCGGTAGCTATGGCTACACCTTC. This translates into CASSPGGGIKAGSYGYTF. This rearrangement joins TRBV5-4 to TRBJ1-2; the match to TRBD1 covers 7 bases. Per the germline V gene, CDR1 is SGHNT and CDR2 is YYREEE (reference sequence). The length of the CDR3 is 18 residues. The V gene end was trimmed by 4 bases and the J gene end by 4 bases; junction bases not matched to a gene: 19.

The V and J genes are TRBV7-2 and TRBJ1-5; TRBD1 matches 8 bases. The CDR3 is 15 amino acids. With V trimmed by 4 bases and J by 2 bases, 4 bases remained unmatched. Germline CDR1 reads SGHTA; CDR2 reads FQGNSA. Here the CDR3 reads CASSSGQGGNQPQHF. The DNA for the CDR3 is TGTGCCAGCAGCTCCGGACAGGGAGGCAATCAGCCCCAGCATTTT.

This clone was seen once. The genes are TRBV15 and TRBJ2-2; D might be TRBD1 (6 bases). The CDR3 is 17 amino acids. Between the trimmed V and J ends, which lost 2 bases and 3 bases, there was a span of 16 bases. CDR1 and CDR2 from the germline V gene are LNHNV and YYDKDF (reference sequence). CDR3 in amino acids: CATSRSQGTRDTGELFF. In nucleotides, the CDR3 is TGTGCCACCAGCAGATCCCAGGGGACAAGGGACACCGGGGAGCTGTTTTTT. Using reference TRBV15 and TRBJ2-2 for the parts outside the CDR3, the full variable domain is DAMVIQNPRYQVTQFGKPVTLSCSQTLNHNVMYWYQQKSSQAPKLLFHYYDKDFNNEADTPDNFQSRRPNTSFCFLDIRSPGLGDTAMYLCATSRSQGTRDTGELFFGEGSRLTVL.

Only a few counts were recorded for this clone. The chain couples TRBV4-2 to TRBJ2-2; unclear D gene. CDR1 is LGHNA and CDR2 is YNFKEQ in the germline V gene. V dropped 1 base and J dropped 4 bases, with 1 base sitting between them. CDR3 length equals 12 residues. For the CDR3, the DNA is TGTGCCAGCAGCCAAGTCACCGGGGAGCTGTTTTTT. This encodes CASSQVTGELFF.

This chain joins TRBV11-3 and TRBJ1-2; D is undetermined. The germline CDR1 and CDR2 sequences are SGHNT and YENEEA. This CDR3 spans 8 amino acids. Trimming took off 4 bases at V and 11 bases at J, with 2 bases between the two ends. The CDR3 DNA is TGTGCCAGCAGCTGGTACACCTTC. Encoded protein: CASSWYTF.

The chain has TRBV9 and TRBJ2-1, with D hard to call. This CDR3 is built from 15 residues. V was trimmed by 4 bases and J by 0 bases, leaving 11 bases between them. Germline V CDR1 and CDR2: SGDLS, YYNGEE. The CDR3 region is CASSPAPSSYNEQFF. DNA of the CDR3: TGTGCCAGCAGCCCAGCACCCAGCTCCTACAATGAGCAGTTCTTC.

A few counts support this clone. V usage is TRBV4-2 and J usage is TRBJ2-1; TRBD2 agrees at 11 bases. This CDR3 is 15 amino acids long. From germline, CDR1 is LGHNA and CDR2 YNFKEQ. V lost 0 bases to trimming and J lost 10 bases; unmatched junction nucleotides: 5. CDR3 nucleotides: TGTGCCAGCAGCCAAGACCAGCTAGCGGGAGGAGAGCAGTTCTTC. Protein product: CASSQDQLAGGEQFF.

The chain uses TRBV6-1 and TRBJ1-1; 10 bases fit TRBD1. Germline CDR1 MNHNS, CDR2 SASEGT. V was clipped by 6 bases and J by 11 bases; unmatched bases: 9. This CDR3 region has 13 residues. The chain's CDR3 is CASRSDRGRGAFF. The CDR3 nucleotides are TGTGCCAGCAGGAGCGACAGGGGGCGCGGGGCTTTCTTT.

This chain uses TRBV18 with TRBJ1-2; D unclear. CDR1 and CDR2 from the germline V gene are KGHSH and LQKENI. The CDR3 length is 15 residues. V lost 5 bases, J lost 3 bases, and 16 bases lay in between. CDR3: CASSDRVGSDYGYTF. DNA for the CDR3: TGTGCCAGCTCAGACCGGGTGGGATCTGACTATGGCTACACCTTC.

This clone has a handful of counts. V is TRBV4-2 and J is TRBJ2-1; D unclear. Per the germline V gene, CDR1 is LGHNA and CDR2 is YNFKEQ. CDR3 length: 14 residues. V gave up 4 bases and J gave up 0 bases, with 7 bases separating them. In DNA, the CDR3 is TGTGCCAGCAGCCCTTCCAGCTCCTACAATGAGCAGTTCTTC. Translation: CASSPSSSYNEQFF.

This chain links TRBV5-6 with TRBJ2-1; 14 bases align to TRBD2. The CDR3 length is 16 residues. V lost 4 bases, J lost 7 bases, and 7 bases stayed unmatched. CDR1 SGHDT and CDR2 YYEEEE come from the germline V gene. CDR3 amino acids: CASSRNRLAGGNEQFF. The CDR3 region has the DNA TGTGCCAGCAGCCGGAACCGACTAGCGGGAGGGAATGAGCAGTTCTTC.

This chain connects TRBV5-1 to TRBJ2-7; 10 bases match TRBD1. This CDR3 contains 14 residues. CDR1 and CDR2 (germline): SGHRS, YFSETQ. V shed 2 bases, J shed 7 bases, and the junction held 6 bases outside the gene matches. The CDR3 is CASSLVGQGDEQYF. CDR3 nucleotides: TGCGCCAGCAGCTTAGTCGGACAGGGGGATGAGCAGTACTTC.

The J gene is TRBJ1-2, the V gene TRBV6-1, with TRBD1 as a possible D gene (5 bases). The V gene's germline CDR1 is MNHNS and CDR2 SASEGT. Trimming took off 1 base at V and 4 bases at J, with 10 bases between the two ends. The CDR3 runs to 14 residues. The CDR3 sequence is CASSEGLGTYGYTF. DNA for the CDR3: TGTGCCAGCAGTGAAGGCTTGGGGACCTATGGCTACACCTTC.

A single count supports this clone. V and J are TRBV5-4 and TRBJ2-1; D is perhaps TRBD2 (5 bases). Trimming took 4 bases from V and 7 from J, leaving 9 bases between them. The CDR3 loop spans 12 amino acids. Germline V gives CDR1 SGHNT, CDR2 YYREEE (reference sequence). CDR3 sequence: CASSDTGNEQFF. The CDR3 DNA reads as TGTGCCAGCAGCGACACGGGAAATGAGCAGTTCTTC.

This chain uses TRBV19 with TRBJ2-1; tentatively, D is TRBD1 (6 bases). Trimming took off 5 bases at V and 3 bases at J, with 17 bases between the two ends. There are 16 residues in the CDR3. Germline V gene data show CDR1 as LNHDA and CDR2 as SQIVND (reference sequence). CDR3 sequence: CASSSAGGLVYNEQFF. The CDR3 DNA follows: TGTGCCAGTAGTTCGGCTGGGGGCCTAGTCTACAATGAGCAGTTCTTC.

This chain joins TRBV7-9 and TRBJ1-2; no firm D call. The V gene's germline CDR1 is SEHNR and CDR2 FQNEAQ (reference sequence). V shed 4 bases and J shed 5 bases, with 11 bases lying between them. The CDR3 runs 13 residues. The CDR3 nucleotides are TGTGCCAGCAGCTCGGGGAAGCCATATGGCTACACCTTC. Translating it yields CASSSGKPYGYTF.

The chain couples TRBV6-5 to TRBJ1-1; unclear D gene. CDR3 size: 15 residues. The germline V gene has CDR1 MNHEY and CDR2 SVGAGI. V shed 2 bases and J shed 1 base, with 11 bases lying between them. The CDR3 DNA reads TGTGCCAGCAGTTACCGCGGACCTAGGAACACTGAAGCTTTCTTT. Translation gives CASSYRGPRNTEAFF.

This rearrangement joins TRBV2 to TRBJ2-7; D is perhaps TRBD1 (6 bases). The V and J ends lost 8 bases and 5 bases respectively, with 22 bases between them. This CDR3 is 15 amino acids long. Germline V gene sequence: CDR1 SNHLY, CDR2 FYNNEI. The CDR3 sequence is CASGPNQGLGNEQYF. In nucleotides, the CDR3 is TGTGCCAGCGGGCCAAATCAGGGGCTGGGAAACGAGCAGTACTTC.

The V gene is TRBV7-2, the J gene TRBJ2-2; no firm D call. V lost 7 bases, J lost 2 bases, and 8 bases lay in between. The CDR3 is 13 residues long. Germline loops: CDR1 SGHTA, CDR2 FQGNSA. This chain's CDR3 is CASTTYNTGELFF. For the CDR3, the DNA is TGTGCCAGCACGACTTATAACACCGGGGAGCTGTTTTTT.

This clone turned up a few times. The chain carries TRBV4-1 and TRBJ1-1, with a weak D call TRBD1 (6 bases). Germline CDR1 reads MGHRA; CDR2 reads YSYEKL. Trimming took off 4 bases at V and 0 bases at J, with 12 bases between the two ends. The CDR3 runs 15 residues. This chain's CDR3 is CASSPGTIMNTEAFF. In nucleotides, the CDR3 is TGCGCCAGCAGCCCTGGGACAATTATGAACACTGAAGCTTTCTTT.

The gene calls are TRBV5-4 and TRBJ2-1; D uncertain. Trimming stripped 2 bases from V and 0 bases from J, with 6 bases between. The CDR3 is 14 residues long. Germline CDR1 is SGHNT and CDR2 is YYREEE (reference sequence). The CDR3 reads CASSFESSYNEQFF. In DNA form, the CDR3 reads TGTGCCAGCAGCTTTGAGAGCTCCTACAATGAGCAGTTCTTC.